The clone carrying this TCR beta chain was counted only a few times. The data were taken from a study of blood T cells in healthy people across ages. For the second PCR, which ran for 7 to 11 cycles, a sample-barcoded 5' primer and a J-beta primer mix were used. TCRdb redid the calling of the 5' RACE reads with MiXCR, one entry per CDR3 protein. The sample consists of hundreds of thousands of distinct CDR3 sequences, around a quarter of them appearing once. V shed 6 bases and J 2 bases; nucleotides not matched to a gene: 6. CDR3 length: 15 amino acids. The same data also went into a second study, on T cells of mothers and their children. As that report states: In cDNA synthesis, all of the extracted RNA was used at approximately 1.4 ug per 15 ul. Per child, around 3 million TCR beta CDR3 reads were obtained, against over 9 million per mother. Not a single persistent microchimeric T cell clone was detected.

The rearrangement links TRBV12-3 or TRBV12-4 to TRBJ2-3; 9 bases line up with TRBD2. Input material: blood. The TCR sequence derives from a boy aged 5 to 17 in good health. CDR3 sequence (DNA): TGTGCCAGCAGCTCCCTAGCGGGATACACAGATACGCAGTATTTT. Translated, it gives CASSSLAGYTDTQYF.